This T cell receptor (beta chain) was obtained from a study of blood T cell repertoires in COVID-19. Study-level background: The study drew acute and convalescent COVID-19 samples from the United States, Italy and Spain. In each case, the material was cDNA or gDNA derived from T cells, B-cell-depleted T cells, or PBMCs.

CDR1 is KGHSH, CDR2 LQKENI, per germline. Trimming at V came to 6 bases and at J to 7 bases, leaving 16 bases not matched to a gene. This CDR3 spans 17 amino acids. Here immunoSEQ multiplex PCR was the method, and the copy in TCRdb shows in-frame clones only, minus some. There are approximately 500,000 clones in the sample; 89% occur only once, and about 0.91% lies in the top ten. This sequence was found in a man between 18 and 35 years old with COVID-19, enrolled during active disease. The sequencing input was peripheral blood. The genes are TRBV18 and TRBJ2-1, with 9 nucleotides matching TRBD1. CDR3 loop: CASSYRSGTGRRNEQFF. CDR3 nucleotide sequence: TGTGCCAGCTCTTACCGTTCCGGGACAGGGAGGAGGAATGAGCAGTTCTTC.